Below, 14 T cell receptor beta chains from the same sample are listed, as sequenced in a study of T cell clonotyping in hematopoietic cell transplantation. Using immunoSEQ multiplex PCR, the repertoire was profiled, and TCRdb retains in-frame clones only, with some absent. The sample contains fewer than 50,000 clones, 70% to 90% of which appear only once. Indicated time point: recipient sample about 28 days before transplant, after cytoreduction. The sample consisted of peripheral blood mononuclear cells, taken before stem cell transplant. These receptors originate from a man aged 55 to 70 with biphenotypic leukemia. Some clones in this sample may be carry-over from other donors' samples.

The J gene is TRBJ2-3, the V gene TRBV30, with a tentative D call TRBD1 (6 bases). The CDR3 runs 14 residues. The germline V and J ends were trimmed by 4 bases and 2 bases, with 13 bases remaining between them. In germline, CDR1 is GTSNPN, CDR2 SVGIG (reference sequence). Here the CDR3 reads CAWTTQGPTDTQYF. The CDR3 DNA reads TGTGCCTGGACCACTCAGGGGCCCACAGATACGCAGTATTTT. Supplemented by reference TRBV30 and TRBJ2-3, the full variable domain reads SQTIHQWPATLVQPVGSPLSLECTVEGTSNPNLYWYRQAAGRGLQLLFYSVGIGQISSEVPQNLSASRPQDRQFILSSKKLLLSDSGFYLCAWTTQGPTDTQYFGPGTRLTVL.

This chain uses TRBV6-6 with TRBJ2-7, with 7 positions matching TRBD1. Germline trimming cut 7 bases from V and 4 bases from J; bases unmatched to any gene: 10. The CDR3 covers 14 residues. Germline CDR1 reads MNHNY; CDR2 reads SVGAGI (reference sequence). This chain's CDR3 is CASTYTGAGYEQYF. As DNA, the CDR3 is TGTGCCAGCACCTATACAGGGGCCGGGTACGAGCAGTACTTC.

Comment on this clone: The same CDR3 can be traced to other DNA sequences in this sample. This chain uses TRBV20-1 with TRBJ2-5; the D gene is possibly TRBD1 (5 bases). The V gene's germline CDR1 is DFQATT and CDR2 SNEGSKA (reference sequence). This CDR3 contains 11 residues. Trimming stripped 3 bases from V and 3 bases from J, with 5 bases between. The CDR3 reads CSASREETQYF. The CDR3 DNA sequence: TGCAGTGCTAGCAGGGAAGAGACCCAGTACTTC.

This chain links TRBV27 with TRBJ1-5; D ambiguous. Trimming took 3 bases from V and 4 from J, leaving 13 bases between them. From germline, CDR1 is MNHEY and CDR2 SMNVEV (reference sequence). The CDR3 is 15 residues long. The CDR3 region is CASSFGGRGNQPQHF. The DNA of the CDR3 is TGTGCCAGCAGTTTTGGAGGAAGAGGGAATCAGCCCCAGCATTTT.

J is TRBJ1-5 and V is TRBV5-6; D is uncertain. The V gene lost 1 base and the J gene lost 5 bases, with 10 bases spanning the gap. Germline CDR1 SGHDT, CDR2 YYEEEE. The CDR3 covers 14 residues. The CDR3, as DNA: TGTGCCAGCAGCTTGAGAGACACGTATCAGCCCCAGCATTTT. This encodes CASSLRDTYQPQHF.

This clone was picked up one time. The V and J genes are TRBV4-1 and TRBJ2-1; possible D gene TRBD2, 5 bases. Trimming pared 2 bases from V and 0 bases from J, leaving 8 bases between. The CDR3 has 15 residues. The germline V gene encodes CDR1 MGHRA and CDR2 YSYEKL. CDR3 region: CASSQSGGSYNEQFF. The CDR3 DNA sequence: TGCGCCAGCAGCCAAAGCGGAGGCTCCTACAATGAGCAGTTCTTC.

V gene TRBV7-2 combines with J gene TRBJ1-2; D call uncertain. The CDR3 runs to 12 residues. Trimming removed 3 bases from V and 3 bases from J, with 5 bases in between. CDR1 is SGHTA and CDR2 is FQGNSA in the germline V gene. The CDR3 spells CASSFNYYGYTF. The DNA of the CDR3 is TGTGCCAGCAGCTTCAATTACTATGGCTACACCTTC.

This sequence joins TRBV9 and TRBJ2-1; TRBD2 is a possible D gene (5 bases). Germline assignment: CDR1 SGDLS and CDR2 YYNGEE. This CDR3 has 15 amino acids. V was pared by 5 bases and J by 3 bases, with 15 bases between. CDR3 nucleotide sequence: TGTGCCAGCAGTCCTAGGGAGAAAAGCTACAATGAGCAGTTCTTC. Amino acid sequence: CASSPREKSYNEQFF.

V usage is TRBV20-1 and J usage is TRBJ2-3; D remains ambiguous. Germline lookup yields CDR1 DFQATT and CDR2 SNEGSKA (reference sequence). The CDR3 spans 11 residues. The ends were cut back, 5 bases at V and 8 bases at J, with 11 bases in the middle. CDR3 DNA: TGCAGTGCTCCCCTGGTGGGTACGCAGTATTTT. Protein product: CSAPLVGTQYF.

The rearrangement joins TRBV30 to TRBJ2-7; 12 bases align to TRBD2. CDR3 length: 13 amino acids. With V trimmed by 2 bases and J by 6 bases, 2 bases remained unmatched. Germline CDR1 is GTSNPN and CDR2 is SVGIG (reference sequence). The CDR3 protein is CAWSRLAGAEQYF. The DNA of the CDR3 is TGTGCCTGGAGTAGACTAGCGGGAGCCGAGCAGTACTTC.

The rearrangement uses TRBV4-2 and TRBJ1-4, with D perhaps TRBD1 (5 bases). The ends were cut back, 1 base at V and 8 bases at J, with 14 bases in the middle. In germline, CDR1 is LGHNA, CDR2 YNFKEQ. This CDR3 spans 15 amino acids. The CDR3 sequence is CASSQVARVGEKLFF. The CDR3 DNA reads TGTGCCAGCAGCCAAGTAGCCAGGGTTGGGGAAAAACTGTTTTTT.

The chain uses TRBV11-3 and TRBJ2-1; no firm D call. V shed 1 base and J shed 6 bases, with 7 bases lying between them. The germline gives CDR1 SGHNT, CDR2 YENEEA. The CDR3 covers 13 residues. The CDR3 reads CASSLGRANEQFF. As DNA, the CDR3 is TGTGCCAGCAGCTTAGGAAGAGCCAATGAGCAGTTCTTC.

The chain is built from TRBV7-2 and TRBJ1-5, with D uncertain. Germline V CDR1 and CDR2: SGHTA, FQGNSA. Trimming left V 0 bases short and J 0 bases short, with 6 bases between. This CDR3 comprises 15 residues. CDR3 protein: CASSLASLSNQPQHF. Here the CDR3 DNA reads TGTGCCAGCAGCTTAGCGAGCCTTAGCAATCAGCCCCAGCATTTT.

This rearrangement joins TRBV7-9 to TRBJ1-5; perhaps TRBD1 as D (5 bases). In germline, CDR1 is SEHNR, CDR2 FQNEAQ (reference sequence). V shed 10 bases and J shed 0 bases, with 10 bases lying between them. This CDR3 has 13 amino acids. The CDR3 DNA sequence: TGTGCCACCTCAGGGAGTAGCAATCAGCCCCAGCATTTT. Protein sequence: CATSGSSNQPQHF.